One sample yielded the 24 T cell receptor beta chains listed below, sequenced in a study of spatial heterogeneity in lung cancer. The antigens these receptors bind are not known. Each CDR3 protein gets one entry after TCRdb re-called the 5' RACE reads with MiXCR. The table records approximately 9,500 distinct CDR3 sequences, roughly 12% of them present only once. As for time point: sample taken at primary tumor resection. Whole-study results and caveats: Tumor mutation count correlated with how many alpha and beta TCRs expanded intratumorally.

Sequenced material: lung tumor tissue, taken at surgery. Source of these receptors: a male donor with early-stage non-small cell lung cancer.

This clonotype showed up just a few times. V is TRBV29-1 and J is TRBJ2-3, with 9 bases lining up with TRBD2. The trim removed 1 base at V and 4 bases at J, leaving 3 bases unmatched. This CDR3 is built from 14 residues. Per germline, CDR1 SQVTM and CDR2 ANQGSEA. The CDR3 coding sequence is TGCAGCGTTGAAGCTAGCGGGACCGCAGATACGCAGTATTTT. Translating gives CSVEASGTADTQYF.

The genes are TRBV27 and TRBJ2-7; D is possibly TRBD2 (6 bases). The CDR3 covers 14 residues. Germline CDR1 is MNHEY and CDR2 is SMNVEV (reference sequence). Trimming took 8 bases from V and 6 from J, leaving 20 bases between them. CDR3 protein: CASRPGGVGTEQYF. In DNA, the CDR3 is TGTGCCAGCCGCCCTGGAGGGGTCGGAACCGAGCAGTACTTC.

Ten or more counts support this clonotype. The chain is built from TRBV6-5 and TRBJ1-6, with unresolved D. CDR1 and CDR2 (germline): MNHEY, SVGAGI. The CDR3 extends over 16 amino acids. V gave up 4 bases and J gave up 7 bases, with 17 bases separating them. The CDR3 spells CASSFKLGTGNSPLHF. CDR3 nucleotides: TGTGCCAGCAGTTTCAAACTCGGAACGGGAAATTCACCCCTCCACTTT.

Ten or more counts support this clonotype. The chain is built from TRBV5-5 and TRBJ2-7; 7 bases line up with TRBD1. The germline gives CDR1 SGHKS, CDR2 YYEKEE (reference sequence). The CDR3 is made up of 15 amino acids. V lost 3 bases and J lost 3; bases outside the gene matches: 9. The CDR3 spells CASSWGQSSSYEQYF. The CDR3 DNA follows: TGTGCCAGCAGCTGGGGACAGAGCTCAAGCTACGAGCAGTACTTC.

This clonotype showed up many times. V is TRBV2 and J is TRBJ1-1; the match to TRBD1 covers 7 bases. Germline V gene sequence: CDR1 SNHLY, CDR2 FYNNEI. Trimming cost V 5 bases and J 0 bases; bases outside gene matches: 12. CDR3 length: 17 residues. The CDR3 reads CASSQIRQGIMNTEAFF. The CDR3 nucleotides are TGTGCCAGCAGTCAAATTCGACAGGGAATCATGAACACTGAAGCTTTCTTT.

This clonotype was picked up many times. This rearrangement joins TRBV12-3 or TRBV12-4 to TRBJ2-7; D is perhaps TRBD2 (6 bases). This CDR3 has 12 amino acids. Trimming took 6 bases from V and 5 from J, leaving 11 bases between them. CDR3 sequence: CASSLERDEQYF. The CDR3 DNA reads TGTGCCAGCAGCCTGGAGCGGGACGAGCAGTACTTC.

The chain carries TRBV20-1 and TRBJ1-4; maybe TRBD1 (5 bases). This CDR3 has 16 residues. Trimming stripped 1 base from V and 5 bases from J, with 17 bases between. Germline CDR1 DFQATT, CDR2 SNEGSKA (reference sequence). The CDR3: CSARGEWGEENEKLFF. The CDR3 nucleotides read TGCAGTGCTAGAGGAGAGTGGGGCGAAGAAAATGAAAAACTGTTTTTT.

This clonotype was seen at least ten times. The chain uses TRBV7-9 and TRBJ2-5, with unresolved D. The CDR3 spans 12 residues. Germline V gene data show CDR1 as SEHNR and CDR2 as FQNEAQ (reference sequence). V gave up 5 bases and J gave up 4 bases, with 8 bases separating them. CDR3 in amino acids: CASSRVGETQYF. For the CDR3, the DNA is TGTGCCAGCAGCCGGGTGGGAGAGACCCAGTACTTC. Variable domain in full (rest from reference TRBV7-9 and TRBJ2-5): DTGVSQNPRHKITKRGQNVTFRCDPISEHNRLYWYRQTLGQGPEFLTYFQNEAQLEKSRLLSDRFSAERPKGSFSTLEIQRTEQGDSAMYLCASSRVGETQYFGPGTRLLVL.

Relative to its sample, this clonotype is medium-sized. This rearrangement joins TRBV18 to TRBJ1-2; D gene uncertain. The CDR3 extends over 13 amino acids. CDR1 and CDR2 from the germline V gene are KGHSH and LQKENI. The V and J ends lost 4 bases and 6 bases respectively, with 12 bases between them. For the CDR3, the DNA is TGTGCCAGCTCACGAAACAGCCTGAATGGCTACACCTTC. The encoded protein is CASSRNSLNGYTF.

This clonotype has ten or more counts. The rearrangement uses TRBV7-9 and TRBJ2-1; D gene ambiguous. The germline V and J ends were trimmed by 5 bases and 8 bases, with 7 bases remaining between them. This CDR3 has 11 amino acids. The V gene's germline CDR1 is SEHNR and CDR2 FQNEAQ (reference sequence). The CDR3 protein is CASSRAYEQFF. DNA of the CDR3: TGTGCCAGCAGCCGAGCTTATGAGCAGTTCTTC.

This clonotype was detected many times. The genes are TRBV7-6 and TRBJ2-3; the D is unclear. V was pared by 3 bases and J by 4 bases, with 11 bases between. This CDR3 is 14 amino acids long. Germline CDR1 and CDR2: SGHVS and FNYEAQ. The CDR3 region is CASSFQLGPDTQYF. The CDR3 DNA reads TGTGCCAGCAGCTTTCAGCTGGGCCCAGATACGCAGTATTTT.

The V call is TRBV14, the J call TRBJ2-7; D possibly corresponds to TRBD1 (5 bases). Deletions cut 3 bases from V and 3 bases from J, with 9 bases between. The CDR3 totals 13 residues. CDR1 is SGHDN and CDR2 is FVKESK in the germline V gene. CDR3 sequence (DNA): TGTGCCAGCAGCCAGGGCAGGGACTACGAGCAGTACTTC. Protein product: CASSQGRDYEQYF.

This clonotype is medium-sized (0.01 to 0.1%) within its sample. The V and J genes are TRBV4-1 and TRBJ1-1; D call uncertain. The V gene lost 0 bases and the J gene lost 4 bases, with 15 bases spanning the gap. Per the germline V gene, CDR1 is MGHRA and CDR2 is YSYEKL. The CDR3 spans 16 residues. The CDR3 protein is CASSQEKRQKGTEAFF. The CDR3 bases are TGCGCCAGCAGCCAAGAAAAGCGGCAGAAGGGCACTGAAGCTTTCTTT.

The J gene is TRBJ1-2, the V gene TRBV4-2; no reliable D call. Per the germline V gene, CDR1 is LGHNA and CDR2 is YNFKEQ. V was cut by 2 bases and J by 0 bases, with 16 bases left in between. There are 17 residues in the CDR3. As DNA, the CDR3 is TGTGCCAGCAGCCAAAGGCAGGCCTATTCCCCTAACTATGGCTACACCTTC. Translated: CASSQRQAYSPNYGYTF.

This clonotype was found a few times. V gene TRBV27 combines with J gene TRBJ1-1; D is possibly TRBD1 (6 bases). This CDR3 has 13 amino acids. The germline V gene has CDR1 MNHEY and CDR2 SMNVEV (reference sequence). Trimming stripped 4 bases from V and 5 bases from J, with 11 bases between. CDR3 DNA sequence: TGTGCCAGCAGTTCGTTGGGGGCTACTGAAGCTTTCTTT. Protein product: CASSSLGATEAFF.

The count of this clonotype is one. CDR3 nucleotides: TGTGCCAGCAGCCTGGGACAGGGTTTTTATAATTCACCCCTCCACTTT. Its protein product is CASSLGQGFYNSPLHF. This chain connects TRBV7-9 to TRBJ1-6; 9 bases map to TRBD1. The CDR3 contains 16 residues. V lost 5 bases, J lost 4 bases, and 6 bases stayed unmatched. CDR1 is SEHNR and CDR2 is FQNEAQ in the germline V gene (reference sequence).

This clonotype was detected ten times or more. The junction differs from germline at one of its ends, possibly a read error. CDR3 in DNA: TGTGCTAGCAGCTTGAGCGGGACAGATACGCAGTATTTT. This sequence encodes CASSLSGTDTQYF. The V gene is TRBV7-7, the J gene TRBJ2-3, with D possibly TRBD2 on 6 matching bases. CDR1 is SSHAT, CDR2 FNYEAQ, per germline (reference sequence). This CDR3 is 13 amino acids long.

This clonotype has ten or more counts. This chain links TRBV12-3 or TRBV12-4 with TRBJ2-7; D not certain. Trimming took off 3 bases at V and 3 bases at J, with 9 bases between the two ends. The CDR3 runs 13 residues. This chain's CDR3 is CASSLSEDYEQYF. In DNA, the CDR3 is TGTGCCAGCAGTTTGTCCGAAGACTACGAGCAGTACTTC.

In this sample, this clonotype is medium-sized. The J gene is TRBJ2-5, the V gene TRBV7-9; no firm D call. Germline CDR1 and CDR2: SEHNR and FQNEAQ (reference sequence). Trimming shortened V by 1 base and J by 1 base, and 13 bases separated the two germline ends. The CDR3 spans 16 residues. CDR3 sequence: CASSLVRVGIQETQYF. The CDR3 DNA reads TGTGCCAGCAGCTTAGTACGGGTCGGAATCCAAGAGACCCAGTACTTC.

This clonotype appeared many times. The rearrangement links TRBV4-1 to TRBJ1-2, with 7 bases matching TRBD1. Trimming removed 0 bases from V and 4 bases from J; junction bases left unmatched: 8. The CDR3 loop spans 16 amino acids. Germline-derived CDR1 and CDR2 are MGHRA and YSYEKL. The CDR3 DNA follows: TGCGCCAGCAGCCAAGACCCTGGGACAGCCTTCTATGGCTACACCTTC. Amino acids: CASSQDPGTAFYGYTF.

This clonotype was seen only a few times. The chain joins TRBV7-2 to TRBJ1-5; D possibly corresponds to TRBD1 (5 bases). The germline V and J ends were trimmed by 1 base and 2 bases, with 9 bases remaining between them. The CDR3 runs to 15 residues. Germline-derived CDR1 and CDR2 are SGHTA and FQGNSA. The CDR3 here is CASSLESGRNQPQHF. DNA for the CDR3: TGTGCCAGCAGCTTAGAATCGGGACGCAATCAGCCCCAGCATTTT. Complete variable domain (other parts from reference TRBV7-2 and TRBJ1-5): GAGVSQSPSNKVTEKGKDVELRCDPISGHTALYWYRQSLGQGLEFLIYFQGNSAPDKSGLPSDRFSAERTGGSVSTLTIQRTQQEDSAVYLCASSLESGRNQPQHFGDGTRLSIL.

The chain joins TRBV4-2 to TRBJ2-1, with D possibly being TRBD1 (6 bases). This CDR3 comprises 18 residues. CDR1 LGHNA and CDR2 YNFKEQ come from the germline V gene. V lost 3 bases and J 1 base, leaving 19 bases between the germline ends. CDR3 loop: CASSQTLRPDRSYNEQFF. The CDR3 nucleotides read TGTGCCAGCAGCCAGACACTCCGGCCCGACAGGTCCTACAATGAGCAGTTCTTC.

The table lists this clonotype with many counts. CDR3 sequence: CSATSGTGPNTQYF. CDR3 nucleotides: TGCAGTGCTACTTCCGGGACTGGACCCAATACGCAGTATTTT. The chain couples TRBV20-1 to TRBJ2-3; the D gene is possibly TRBD2 (6 bases). With 4 bases removed from V and 7 bases from J, the gap between germline ends came to 18 bases. The germline CDR1 and CDR2 sequences are DFQATT and SNEGSKA (reference sequence). The CDR3 length is 14 residues.

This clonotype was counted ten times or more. The CDR3 sequence is CSVEDPEQGGNTIYF. CDR3 DNA sequence: TGCAGCGTTGAAGATCCCGAACAGGGGGGAAACACCATATATTTT. This chain uses TRBV29-1 with TRBJ1-3; 7 nucleotides align to TRBD1. After removal of 0 bases from V and 4 bases from J, the junction contained 6 bases not matched to a gene. Germline CDR1 reads SQVTM; CDR2 reads ANQGSEA. CDR3 size: 15 residues. The variable domain in full, with the rest retrieved from reference TRBV29-1 and TRBJ1-3, is SAVISQKPSRDICQRGTSLTIQCQVDSQVTMMFWYRQQPGQSLTLIATANQGSEATYESGFVIDKFPISRPNLTFSTLTVSNMSPEDSSIYLCSVEDPEQGGNTIYFGEGSWLTVV.